The T cell receptor (beta chain) described here comes from a study of cytomegalovirus exposure and HLA in healthy donors. At the level of the study: Across 350 to 500 genotyped donors, about 81% landed in the Caucasian-associated ancestry cluster.

Findings and limits, study-wide: When a later analysis compared HLA-associated TCR beta chains with equally common others, the HLA-associated chains turned out to be more clonally expanded and to have lower generation probabilities. In an earlier analysis, productive rearrangement rates for most beta V segments clustered near 87% or 30%. CMV serostatus alone was available as immune exposure information.

With regard to this clone: What it recognizes is unknown.

There are 12 residues in the CDR3. The germline gives CDR1 MDHEN, CDR2 SYDVKM. PCR was performed using 60 Vbeta and 13 Jbeta primers. Sequencing used immunoSEQ multiplex PCR; TCRdb keeps in-frame clones, though not all of them. The table records over 150,000 clones, approximately 80% of them present only once. What was sequenced was PBMCs. The TCR was taken from a man between 25 and 39 years old in good health and CMV-seropositive. The chain combines TRBV28 with TRBJ2-5; a possible D gene is TRBD1 (6 bases). The end of the DNA fits TRBJ2-7 better, so the J call may be wrong. The CDR3 reads CASRPGVGEQYF. DNA for the CDR3: TGTGCCAGCAGGCCAGGGGTTGGCGAGCAGTACTTC.